A selection of T cell receptor beta chains follows, all from one sample in a study of cytomegalovirus exposure and HLA in healthy donors. Here immunoSEQ multiplex PCR was the method, and the copy in TCRdb shows in-frame clones only, minus some. The sample has approximately 130,000 clones; roughly 9.6% are singletons. Sequenced input: PBMCs. Receptor source: a woman aged 40 to 50 in good health and CMV-seropositive. Each CDR3 is given with its conserved first and last residue. D genes are given only for firm matches. Some rows mark clone size as missing; the rest say once, few, many or name a class of expanded clone.

16,TRBD1,TRBJ1-6,TRBV19,-,TGTGCCAGTAGTCCTCGGACAGGGTCATATAATTCACCCCTCCACTTT,CASSPRTGSYNSPLHF
16,-,TRBJ2-3,TRBV9,few,TGTGCCAGCAGCGTAGGGACTGCACGATCCACAGATACGCAGTATTTT,CASSVGTARSTDTQYF
15,-,TRBJ2-2,TRBV11-2,few,TGTGCCAGCAGCTTAGGCGGGGCGAACACCGGGGAGCTGTTTTTT,CASSLGGANTGELFF
15,-,TRBJ1-2,TRBV10-2,-,TGCGCCAGCAGTGAGTCACATATAGGGGAGGGGGGCTACACCTTC,CASSESHIGEGGYTF
20,TRBD1,TRBJ1-4,TRBV5-1,few,TGCGCCAGCAGCTTGATCGGTTCAGGGGGACCGATGCCAACTAATGAAAAACTGTTTTTT,CASSLIGSGGPMPTNEKLFF
17,TRBD1,TRBJ1-2,TRBV25-1,-,TGTGCCAGCAGTGACCGGGACAGGGGGCCTGGGTCCTACGGCTACACCTTC,CASSDRDRGPGSYGYTF
14,-,TRBJ2-7,TRBV5-8,-,TGTGCCAGCACCAACGTCCTGAGCCTCTACGAGCAGTACTTC,CASTNVLSLYEQYF
15,-,TRBJ1-1,TRBV25-1,-,TGTGCCAGCAGCCCCTGGGGGGGAATAGCGACTGAAGCTTTCTTT,CASSPWGGIATEAFF
18,-,TRBJ1-2,TRBV21-1,-,TGTGCCAGCAGCAAGAATATAGAAGGGGACAGGGGAAACTATGGCTACACCTTC,CASSKNIEGDRGNYGYTF
16,-,TRBJ1-2,TRBV7-9,-,TGTGCCAGCAGCTCGTTGCAGGGTCGACTTAACTATGGCTACACCTTC,CASSSLQGRLNYGYTF
13,-,TRBJ1-1,TRBV10-2,few,TGCGCCAGCAGTGAATGGAGGAACACTGAAGCTTTCTTT,CASSEWRNTEAFF
14,TRBD2,TRBJ2-2,TRBV2,few,TGTGCCAGCAGTCTCGGGGGGGTCCCCGGGGAGCTGTTTTTT,CASSLGGVPGELFF
14,-,TRBJ1-2,TRBV7-9,-,TGTGCCAGCAGCCCCGGGAGGGGCAACTATGGCTACACCTTC,CASSPGRGNYGYTF
14,TRBD1,TRBJ1-1,TRBV2,few,TGTGCCAGCAGCCGGGACAGCTATAACACTGAAGCTTTCTTT,CASSRDSYNTEAFF
14,TRBD1,TRBJ2-7,TRBV2,-,TGTGCCAGCAGTGTCAGGACAGGGTCCTACGAGCAGTACTTC,CASSVRTGSYEQYF
17,TRBD1,TRBJ1-2,TRBV4-3,few,TGCGCCAGCAGCCAAGATGTCGGGCAGGGGGCGATCTATGGCTACACCTTC,CASSQDVGQGAIYGYTF
13,-,TRBJ1-2,TRBV10-1,few,TGCGCCAGCAGTGAGGGGCCCGCAGGAGGCTACACCTTC,CASSEGPAGGYTF
17,-,TRBJ2-7,TRBV7-2,-,TGTGCCAGCAGCTCCTCCATAGGCGGGGCATCTCCCTACGAGCAGTACTTC,CASSSSIGGASPYEQYF
18,-,TRBJ1-4,TRBV6-1,-,TGTGCCAGCAGTGAAAGGGTCGGAGGGATCGGAACTAATGAAAAACTGTTTTTT,CASSERVGGIGTNEKLFF
14,TRBD2,TRBJ2-5,TRBV6-5,few,TGTGCCAGCAGACTAGCGGGGTCGGATGAGACCCAGTACTTC,CASRLAGSDETQYF
14,-,TRBJ2-5,TRBV7-9,-,TGTGCCAGCAGCACGAGGACAGTTCAAGAGACCCAGTACTTC,CASSTRTVQETQYF
14,TRBD2,TRBJ2-7,TRBV7-2,-,TGTGCCAGCAGCTACCAAGCGGGGGAATACGAGCAGTACTTC,CASSYQAGEYEQYF
15,TRBD1,TRBJ1-2,TRBV18,-,TGTGCCAGCTCACCCCGGGACAGGGGAGGCTATGGCTACACCTTC,CASSPRDRGGYGYTF
18,-,TRBJ1-2,TRBV9,few,TGTGCCAGCAGCGTAGGGCCGGACACTTTACACTCTAACTATGGCTACACCTTC,CASSVGPDTLHSNYGYTF
13,TRBD1,TRBJ1-1,TRBV7-2,-,TGTGCCAGCAGCCCAGGGGACAGGGGGGAAGCTTTCTTT,CASSPGDRGEAFF
17,-,TRBJ1-2,TRBV21-1,-,TGTGCCAGCAGCCACTATATGCGGCTCCCACCTAGCTATGGCTACACCTTC,CASSHYMRLPPSYGYTF
15,-,TRBJ2-3,TRBV7-3,few,TGTGCCAGCAGCCTCTGGGCGGGGAACACAGATACGCAGTATTTT,CASSLWAGNTDTQYF
17,-,TRBJ1-1,TRBV19,few,TGTGCCAGTAGTATGCCGCCTTCGACCCTGACTGTATCCGGAGCTTTCTTT,CASSMPPSTLTVSGAFF
16,TRBD1,TRBJ2-1,TRBV30,few,TGTGCCTGGAAGGACTGGACAGGAAGCTCCTACAATGAGCAGTTCTTC,CAWKDWTGSSYNEQFF
15,TRBD1,TRBJ1-2,TRBV5-1,few,TGCGCCAGCAGCCTTCTCCTAGGGACAGGGGGTGGCTACACCTTC,CASSLLLGTGGGYTF
15,-,TRBJ1-1,TRBV27,few,TGTGCCAGCAGTCCCGCCAGGGGATGGGACACTGAAGCTTTCTTT,CASSPARGWDTEAFF
15,-,TRBJ1-5,TRBV5-6,-,TGTGCCAGCAGCTTGACAGGGAGGGATGATCAGCCCCAGCATTTT,CASSLTGRDDQPQHF
14,TRBD1,TRBJ1-2,TRBV5-4,once,TGTGCCAGCAGCCAGGACAGGATCTCCTATGGCTACACCTTC,CASSQDRISYGYTF
18,TRBD1,TRBJ1-3,TRBV5-6,few,TGTGCCAGCATCATACAGGGGGGCAGGACAAGCTCTGGAAACACCATATATTTT,CASIIQGGRTSSGNTIYF
15,TRBD1,TRBJ1-1,TRBV5-1,-,TGCGCCAGCAGCGGCGGACAGGGGGCGACTCGGGGAGCTTTCTTT,CASSGGQGATRGAFF
17,TRBD1,TRBJ2-7,TRBV18,-,TGTGCCAGCTCACCACTTAGTCTACAGGGGGCCTTCTACGAGCAGTACTTC,CASSPLSLQGAFYEQYF
13,-,TRBJ2-7,TRBV11-2,few,TGTGCCAGCAGCAGAGTGACAGGCTACGAGCAGTACTTC,CASSRVTGYEQYF
14,-,TRBJ1-2,TRBV7-2,-,TGTGCCAGCAGCTTAATGGAGGCTAACTATGGCTACACCTTC,CASSLMEANYGYTF
15,TRBD2,TRBJ2-3,TRBV6-5,-,TGTGCCAGCAGTTACTTTAGCGGGGGCACAGATACGCAGTATTTT,CASSYFSGGTDTQYF
13,-,TRBJ1-1,TRBV10-2,-,TGCGCCAGCAGGGACAGAGTTAACACTGAAGCTTTCTTT,CASRDRVNTEAFF
16,TRBD1,TRBJ1-2,TRBV5-1,-,TGCGCCAGCAGCTTGGGGGACAGGGGGGCCATCTATGGCTACACCTTC,CASSLGDRGAIYGYTF
14,TRBD1,TRBJ1-2,TRBV2,-,TGTGCCAGCAGTGAACAGGGACAGGGCTATGGCTACACCTTC,CASSEQGQGYGYTF
14,-,TRBJ2-3,TRBV6-6,-,TGTGCCAGCAGTTACGCACTAGTTGGCGATACGCAGTATTTT,CASSYALVGDTQYF
17,-,TRBJ2-7,TRBV5-1,few,TGCGCCAGCAGCGCGAACTTACAGGGTACTAGCTCCTACGAGCAGTACTTC,CASSANLQGTSSYEQYF
16,-,TRBJ2-7,TRBV5-1,-,TGCGCCAGCAGCTTAAAGGCCCCCGGGAGAATATACGAGCAGTACTTC,CASSLKAPGRIYEQYF
14,-,TRBJ1-2,TRBV5-4,many,TGTGCCAGCAGCGCGGACAAGGCTTTCTATGGCTACACCTTC,CASSADKAFYGYTF
16,-,TRBJ2-3,TRBV4-1,-,TGCGCCAGCAGCCAAGCTGGGACTTACTCCACAGATACGCAGTATTTT,CASSQAGTYSTDTQYF
14,-,TRBJ1-1,TRBV9,-,TGTGCCAGCAGCGGACAGCCTCTGAACACTGAAGCTTTCTTT,CASSGQPLNTEAFF
15,TRBD1,TRBJ2-2,TRBV27,-,TGTGCCAGCAGCCGGGACAGGGTTTACACCGGGGAGCTGTTTTTT,CASSRDRVYTGELFF
17,TRBD1,TRBJ1-5,TRBV7-3,-,TGTGCCAGCAGCTTAGATTGGCTGGGACAGAAACATCAGCCCCAGCATTTT,CASSLDWLGQKHQPQHF
12,-,TRBJ1-5,TRBV2,-,TGTGCCAGCAGTGACCGTTTTCAGCCCCAGCATTTT,CASSDRFQPQHF
14,TRBD1,TRBJ1-2,TRBV5-6,few,TGTGCCAGCAGCTTGGTGGGACAGTTCTATGGCTACACCTTC,CASSLVGQFYGYTF